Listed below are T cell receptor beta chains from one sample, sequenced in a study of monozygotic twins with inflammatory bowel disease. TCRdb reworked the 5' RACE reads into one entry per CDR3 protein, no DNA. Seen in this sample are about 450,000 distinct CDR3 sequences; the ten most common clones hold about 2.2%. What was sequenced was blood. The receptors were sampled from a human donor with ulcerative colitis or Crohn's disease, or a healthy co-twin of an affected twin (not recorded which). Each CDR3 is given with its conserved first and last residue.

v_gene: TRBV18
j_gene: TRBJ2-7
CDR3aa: CASSPPSGRDYEQYF

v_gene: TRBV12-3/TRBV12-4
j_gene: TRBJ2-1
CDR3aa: CASSLSGRGLYNEQFF

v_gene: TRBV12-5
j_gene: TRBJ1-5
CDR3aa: CASGREAGNQPQHF

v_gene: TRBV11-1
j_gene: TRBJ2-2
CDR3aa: CASSGSGQGAANTGELFF

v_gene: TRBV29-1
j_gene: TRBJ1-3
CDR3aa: CSVALNGPSSGNTIYF

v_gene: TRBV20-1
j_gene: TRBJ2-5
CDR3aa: CSARDPGAPKQETQYF

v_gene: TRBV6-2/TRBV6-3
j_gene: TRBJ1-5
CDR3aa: CASSYLQNRGSQPQHF

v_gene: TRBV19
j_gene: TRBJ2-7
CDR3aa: CASSSRYNSYEQYF

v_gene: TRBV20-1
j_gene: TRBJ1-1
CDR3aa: CSARCIGVPGCTEAFF

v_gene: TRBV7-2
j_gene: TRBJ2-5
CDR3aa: CASSHRGTQYF

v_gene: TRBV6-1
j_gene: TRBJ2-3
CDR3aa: CASRETIYRGGQDTQYF

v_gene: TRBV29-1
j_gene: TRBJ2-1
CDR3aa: CSVSPGTDLYNEQFF

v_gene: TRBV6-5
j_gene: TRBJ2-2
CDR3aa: CASSYVAMNVGELFF

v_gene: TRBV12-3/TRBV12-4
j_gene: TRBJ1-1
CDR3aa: CASSLARTAEAFF

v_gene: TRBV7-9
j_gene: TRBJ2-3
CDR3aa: CASSDDRDRVTDTQYF

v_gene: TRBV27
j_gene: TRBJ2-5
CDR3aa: CASSLSGRTQYF

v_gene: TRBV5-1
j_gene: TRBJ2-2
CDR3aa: CASSLGGSYTGELFF

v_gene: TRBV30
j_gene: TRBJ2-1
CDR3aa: CAWRLAGVGEQFF

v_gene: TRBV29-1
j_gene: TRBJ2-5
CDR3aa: CSVEEKDLGTQYF

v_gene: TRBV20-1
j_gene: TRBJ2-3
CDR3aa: CSARAAQGAFTDTQYF

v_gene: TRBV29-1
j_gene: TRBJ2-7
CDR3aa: CSVEDRDSYEQYF

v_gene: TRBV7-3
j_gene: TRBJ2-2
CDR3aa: CASSVHRNTGELFF

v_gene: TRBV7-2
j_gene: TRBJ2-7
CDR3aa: CASSLRGASSYEQYF

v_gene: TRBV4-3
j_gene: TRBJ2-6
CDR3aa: CASSQGSGAGANVLTF